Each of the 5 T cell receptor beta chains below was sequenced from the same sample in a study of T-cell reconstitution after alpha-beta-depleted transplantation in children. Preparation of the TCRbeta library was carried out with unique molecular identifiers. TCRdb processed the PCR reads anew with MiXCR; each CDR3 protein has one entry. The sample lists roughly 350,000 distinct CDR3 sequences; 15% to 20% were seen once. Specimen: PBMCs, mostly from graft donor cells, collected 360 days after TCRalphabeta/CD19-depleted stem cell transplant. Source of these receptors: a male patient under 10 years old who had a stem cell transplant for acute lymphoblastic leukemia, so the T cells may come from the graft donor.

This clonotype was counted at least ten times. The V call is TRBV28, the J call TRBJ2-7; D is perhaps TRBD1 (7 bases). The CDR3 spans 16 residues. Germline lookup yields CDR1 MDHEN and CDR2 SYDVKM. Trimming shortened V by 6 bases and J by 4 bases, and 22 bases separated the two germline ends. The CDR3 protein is CASSKGTVWGLYEQYF. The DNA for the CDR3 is TGTGCCAGCAGCAAAGGGACAGTATGGGGACTTTACGAGCAGTACTTC.

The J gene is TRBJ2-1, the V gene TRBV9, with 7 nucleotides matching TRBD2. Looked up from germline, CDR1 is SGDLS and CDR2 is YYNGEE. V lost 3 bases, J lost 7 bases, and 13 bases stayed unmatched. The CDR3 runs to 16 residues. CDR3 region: CASSDAGAGSWNEQFF. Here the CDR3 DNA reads TGTGCCAGCAGCGATGCCGGAGCGGGGTCTTGGAATGAGCAGTTCTTC.

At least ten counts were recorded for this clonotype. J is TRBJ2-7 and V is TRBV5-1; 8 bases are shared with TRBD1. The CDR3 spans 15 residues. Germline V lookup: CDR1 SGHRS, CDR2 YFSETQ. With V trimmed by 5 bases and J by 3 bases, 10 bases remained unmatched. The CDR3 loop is CASRKLDDRGYEQYF. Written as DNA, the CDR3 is TGCGCCAGCAGGAAGTTGGACGACAGGGGCTACGAGCAGTACTTC.

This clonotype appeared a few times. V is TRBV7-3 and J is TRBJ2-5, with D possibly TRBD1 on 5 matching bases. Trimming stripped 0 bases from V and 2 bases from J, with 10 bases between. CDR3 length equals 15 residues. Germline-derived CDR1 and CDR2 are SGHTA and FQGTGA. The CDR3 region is CASSLTGQTQETQYF. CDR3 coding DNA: TGTGCCAGCAGCTTAACGGGGCAGACTCAAGAGACCCAGTACTTC.

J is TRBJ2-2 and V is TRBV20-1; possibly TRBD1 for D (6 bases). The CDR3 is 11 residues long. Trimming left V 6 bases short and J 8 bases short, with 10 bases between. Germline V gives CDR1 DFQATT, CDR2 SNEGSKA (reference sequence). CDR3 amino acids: CSAAGEGELFF. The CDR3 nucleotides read TGCAGTGCGGCAGGGGAGGGGGAGCTGTTTTTT.